This T cell receptor (beta chain) was profiled in a study of Graves' ophthalmopathy and Graves' hyperthyroidism. The CDR3 covers 16 residues. Per the germline V gene, CDR1 is SGDLS and CDR2 is YYNGEE. The germline V and J ends were trimmed by 7 bases and 5 bases, with 24 bases remaining between them. TCR beta CDR3 amplification used RNA transcripts. Second-round multiplex PCR followed a first-round RT-PCR using HTBI primers. TCRdb processed the multiplex PCR reads anew with MiXCR; each CDR3 protein has one entry. The sample shows hundreds of thousands of distinct CDR3 sequences, 35% to 45% of them seen only once.

Material for sequencing was peripheral blood. This sequence originates from an adult man with Graves' ophthalmopathy. This chain links TRBV9 with TRBJ2-5, with D perhaps matching TRBD1 (6 bases). Written as DNA, the CDR3 is TGTGCCAGCTCACCACGATCCCAAACAGGGAGCGAGACCCAGTACTTC. Translating gives CASSPRSQTGSETQYF. Full variable domain (remainder filled in from reference TRBV9 and TRBJ2-5): DSGVTQTPKHLITATGQRVTLRCSPRSGDLSVYWYQQSLDQGLQFLIQYYNGEERAKGNILERFSAQQFPDLHSELNLSSLELGDSALYFCASSPRSQTGSETQYFGPGTRLLVL.